These 22 T cell receptor beta chains originate from one sample sequenced in a study of shared clonotypes between healthy human individuals. Sequencing used immunoSEQ multiplex PCR; TCRdb keeps in-frame clones, though not all of them. This table has about 2 million clones, around 96% appearing once. CD8 cells regarded as naive lacked CD45RO, were positively chosen for CCR7, and omitted terminally differentiated effector memory CD45RA+ cells. Specimen: naive CD8+ T cells sorted from blood. Every receptor here comes from a man younger than 35 in good health.

This chain connects TRBV29-1 to TRBJ2-3, with D uncertain. Per germline, CDR1 SQVTM and CDR2 ANQGSEA. This CDR3 comprises 13 residues. V shed 5 bases and J shed 1 base, with 10 bases lying between them. As DNA, the CDR3 is TGCAGCGTTTTTCTTAGGGGCACAGATACGCAGTATTTT. Its protein product is CSVFLRGTDTQYF.

The chain carries TRBV6-1 and TRBJ1-2, with D perhaps matching TRBD1 (6 bases). The CDR3 length is 15 residues. Trimming took off 10 bases at V and 2 bases at J, with 20 bases between the two ends. The germline V gene has CDR1 MNHNS and CDR2 SASEGT. CDR3 nucleotides: TGTGCCAACCAACCCTCCGGACAGCAAAACTATGGCTACACCTTC. Amino acid sequence: CANQPSGQQNYGYTF.

V and J are TRBV4-1 and TRBJ2-7; D assignment may be TRBD1 or TRBD2 (8 bases each). Germline lookup yields CDR1 MGHRA and CDR2 YSYEKL. V dropped 4 bases and J dropped 2 bases, with 18 bases sitting between them. The CDR3 sequence is 16 residues long. CDR3 in DNA: TGCGCCAGCAGCCCGGGAGGGACAGGACTGACCTACGAGCAGTACTTC. It encodes CASSPGGTGLTYEQYF.

The table lists this clone with a count of one. V is TRBV9 and J is TRBJ2-7; 7 positions match TRBD2. Germline V gene data show CDR1 as SGDLS and CDR2 as YYNGEE. J gave up 6 bases and V 3 bases, and 6 bases lay outside the gene matches. This CDR3 has 13 amino acids. The CDR3, as DNA: TGTGCCAGCAGCGCCCCGCGGGGGACCGAGCAGTACTTC. It yields the protein CASSAPRGTEQYF.

Worth noting for this clone: The junction departs from the called germline gene at one end, perhaps through a read error. The chain has TRBV5-8 and TRBJ1-6, with D tentatively TRBD1 (5 bases). The CDR3 loop spans 9 amino acids. Germline values: CDR1 SGHTS, CDR2 YDEGEE. DNA for the CDR3: TGTGCCAGCAGCTTGCCGGGACCATTT. Translating it yields CASSLPGPF.

The chain carries TRBV9 and TRBJ1-2; maybe TRBD1 (6 bases). CDR1 and CDR2 from the germline V gene are SGDLS and YYNGEE. The CDR3 is 15 residues long. Deletions cut 3 bases from V and 6 bases from J, with 18 bases between. CDR3 in DNA: TGTGCCAGCAGCGGTAGACAGGCCTGGATTGATGGCTACACCTTC. It translates to CASSGRQAWIDGYTF.

In regard to this clone: Other nucleotide sequences in the sample specify the same CDR3. The CDR3 sequence is CASSLGEGYEQYF. The CDR3 DNA reads as TGTGCCAGCAGTTTGGGGGAGGGCTACGAGCAGTACTTC. V is TRBV28 and J is TRBJ2-7; 7 nucleotides agree with TRBD2. Trimming took 3 bases from V and 3 from J; bases not matched to a gene: 2. This CDR3 has 13 amino acids. Germline V gene lookup returns CDR1 MDHEN and CDR2 SYDVKM. Based on the CDR3 plus reference TRBV28 and TRBJ2-7, the full variable domain is DVKVTQSSRYLVKRTGEKVFLECVQDMDHENMFWYRQDPGLGLRLIYFSYDVKMKEKGDIPEGYSVSREKKERFSLILESASTNQTSMYLCASSLGEGYEQYFGPGTRLTVT.

On this clone: Other DNA sequences in this specimen translate into the identical CDR3. The chain joins TRBV9 to TRBJ2-7; D is ambiguous. The CDR3 spans 13 residues. Trimming took 1 base from V and 4 from J, leaving 9 bases between them. From germline, CDR1 is SGDLS and CDR2 YYNGEE. The CDR3 nucleotides are TGTGCCAGCAGCGTAAGCCCCTCTTACGAGCAGTACTTC. This encodes CASSVSPSYEQYF. Complete variable domain (other parts from reference TRBV9 and TRBJ2-7): DSGVTQTPKHLITATGQRVTLRCSPRSGDLSVYWYQQSLDQGLQFLIQYYNGEERAKGNILERFSAQQFPDLHSELNLSSLELGDSALYFCASSVSPSYEQYFGPGTRLTVT.

The rearrangement joins TRBV4-1 to TRBJ2-6; D unresolved. The V gene lost 0 bases and the J gene lost 0 bases, with 15 bases spanning the gap. The CDR3 has 19 amino acids. Germline-derived CDR1 and CDR2 are MGHRA and YSYEKL. The CDR3 loop reads CASSQERIDLSSGANVLTF. CDR3 nucleotides: TGCGCCAGCAGCCAAGAAAGGATAGACCTAAGCTCTGGGGCCAACGTCCTGACTTTC.

In its sample, this clone was seen once. This chain links TRBV7-9 with TRBJ2-1; 9 nucleotides line up with TRBD2. With 5 bases clipped from V and 8 bases from J, the junction kept 13 bases outside the gene matches. This CDR3 is built from 16 residues. CDR1 is SEHNR and CDR2 is FQNEAQ in the germline V gene (reference sequence). Here the CDR3 DNA reads TGTGCCAGCAGCCCCCTCTGGGGTAGCGGGAGTGATGAGCAGTTCTTC. Protein sequence: CASSPLWGSGSDEQFF.

This chain uses TRBV5-6 with TRBJ2-1, with 8 bases aligning to TRBD2. Losses at the gene ends were 4 bases for V and 1 base for J; bases not matched to a gene: 13. Per germline, CDR1 SGHDT and CDR2 YYEEEE. The CDR3 runs 18 residues. The CDR3 is CASSATSGPGSSYNEQFF. In DNA form, the CDR3 reads TGTGCCAGCAGCGCTACTAGCGGCCCGGGTAGTTCCTACAATGAGCAGTTCTTC.

The J gene is TRBJ2-2, the V gene TRBV27; D may be TRBD2 (7 bases). The CDR3 contains 22 residues. V dropped 4 bases and J dropped 1 base, with 31 bases sitting between them. Germline assignment: CDR1 MNHEY and CDR2 SMNVEV (reference sequence). This CDR3 is CASSSLGGIGQIIRRNTGELFF. CDR3 coding DNA: TGTGCCAGCAGTTCTCTGGGAGGGATCGGACAGATAATTCGAAGGAACACCGGGGAGCTGTTTTTT.

This clone appeared once. The chain links TRBV4-3 to TRBJ1-5; D is perhaps TRBD1 (6 bases). Trimming removed 0 bases at V and 2 bases at J, with 11 bases between. This CDR3 spans 16 amino acids. Germline lookup yields CDR1 LGHNA and CDR2 YSLEER. CDR3 sequence reads: CASSQDFRQGNQPQHF. The CDR3 DNA reads TGCGCCAGCAGCCAAGATTTTCGACAGGGCAATCAGCCCCAGCATTTT.

Notes on this clone: Other DNA sequences within the sample encode an identical CDR3. The V call is TRBV7-9, the J call TRBJ2-7; the D gene is possibly TRBD2 (6 bases). V dropped 5 bases and J dropped 4 bases, with 9 bases sitting between them. Germline loops: CDR1 SEHNR, CDR2 FQNEAQ (reference sequence). The CDR3 consists of 12 residues. The CDR3 DNA sequence: TGTGCCAGCAGCCCAGGAGGGTACGAGCAGTACTTC. This encodes CASSPGGYEQYF.

On this clone: Other DNA variants within this sample encode the same CDR3. V usage is TRBV9 and J usage is TRBJ1-3; tentatively, D is TRBD1 (5 bases). Trimming took 2 bases from V and 0 from J, leaving 9 bases between them. Germline V gene data show CDR1 as SGDLS and CDR2 as YYNGEE. This CDR3 has 15 residues. The CDR3 loop reads CASSVGVSSGNTIYF. CDR3 coding DNA: TGTGCCAGCAGCGTGGGGGTTTCCTCTGGAAACACCATATATTTT.

The chain combines TRBV15 with TRBJ2-7; D tentatively reads TRBD1 or TRBD2 (6 bases each). The CDR3 runs to 20 residues. With 0 bases removed from V and 1 base from J, the gap between germline ends came to 25 bases. The germline V gene encodes CDR1 LNHNV and CDR2 YYDKDF (reference sequence). CDR3 residues: CATSRDLFGDTYRGSYEQYF. The CDR3 DNA reads TGTGCCACCAGCAGAGATCTTTTCGGGGACACCTACCGGGGGTCCTACGAGCAGTACTTC.

The rearrangement joins TRBV4-3 to TRBJ2-7, with 8 nucleotides matching TRBD2. V trimming: 2 bases; J trimming: 2 bases; junction bases outside the gene matches: 11. The CDR3 runs 17 residues. CDR1 and CDR2 (germline): LGHNA, YSLEER. DNA for the CDR3: TGCGCCAGCAGCCAACTTCCCTGGGCGGGAGGCACCTACGAGCAGTACTTC. Its translation: CASSQLPWAGGTYEQYF.

This clone was seen a single time. V and J are TRBV5-1 and TRBJ2-3; unclear D gene. CDR3 size: 17 residues. With 4 bases removed from V and 0 bases from J, the gap between germline ends came to 18 bases. Germline values: CDR1 SGHRS, CDR2 YFSETQ. The CDR3 sequence is CASSPTFVLASTDTQYF. The DNA of the CDR3 is TGCGCCAGCAGCCCCACTTTTGTCCTCGCGAGCACAGATACGCAGTATTTT. Supplemented by reference TRBV5-1 and TRBJ2-3, the full variable domain reads KAGVTQTPRYLIKTRGQQVTLSCSPISGHRSVSWYQQTPGQGLQFLFEYFSETQRNKGNFPGRFSGRQFSNSRSEMNVSTLELGDSALYLCASSPTFVLASTDTQYFGPGTRLTVL.

The chain employs TRBV4-3 and TRBJ2-5; D could derive from TRBD1 or TRBD2 (5 bases each). Deletions cut 4 bases from V and 4 bases from J, with 13 bases between. Germline CDR1 LGHNA, CDR2 YSLEER. The CDR3 spans 14 residues. CDR3 residues: CASSPSGTPETQYF. Here the CDR3 DNA reads TGCGCCAGCAGCCCTTCAGGGACCCCAGAGACCCAGTACTTC.

J is TRBJ2-7 and V is TRBV30; D unclear. The CDR3 sequence is 17 residues long. With 0 bases removed from V and 0 bases from J, the gap between germline ends came to 18 bases. CDR1 and CDR2 from the germline V gene are GTSNPN and SVGIG (reference sequence). The CDR3 loop reads CAWSVGEWDITSYEQYF. The CDR3 nucleotides are TGTGCCTGGAGTGTCGGTGAGTGGGATATAACCTCCTACGAGCAGTACTTC. Supplemented by reference TRBV30 and TRBJ2-7, the full variable domain reads SQTIHQWPATLVQPVGSPLSLECTVEGTSNPNLYWYRQAAGRGLQLLFYSVGIGQISSEVPQNLSASRPQDRQFILSSKKLLLSDSGFYLCAWSVGEWDITSYEQYFGPGTRLTVT.

The gene calls are TRBV4-1 and TRBJ1-2; no reliable D call. Per germline, CDR1 MGHRA and CDR2 YSYEKL. The CDR3 runs to 15 residues. V dropped 1 base and J dropped 8 bases, with 17 bases sitting between them. The CDR3 sequence is CASSQASGQVGGYTF. CDR3 nucleotide sequence: TGCGCCAGCAGCCAAGCATCCGGGCAGGTAGGGGGCTACACCTTC.

This clone was counted once. Other DNA sequences of this sample code for an identical CDR3. This chain joins TRBV6-5 and TRBJ1-1; D is unclear. Trimming pared 2 bases from V and 3 bases from J, leaving 10 bases between. This CDR3 is built from 14 residues. Germline assignment: CDR1 MNHEY and CDR2 SVGAGI. CDR3 sequence reads: CASSYRAGDTEAFF. DNA for the CDR3: TGTGCCAGCAGTTACAGGGCTGGGGACACTGAAGCTTTCTTT.